A selection of T cell receptor beta chains follows, all from one sample in a study of T cells in Graves' hyperthyroidism and ophthalmopathy. TCRdb reprocessed the multiplex PCR reads via MiXCR and lists one record per CDR3 protein. The sample has 500,000 to 750,000 distinct CDR3 sequences, 15% to 17% seen once; the top ten hold approximately 7%. Sequencing was done on a sample of blood. These receptors all come from a woman in her twenties or thirties with Graves' hyperthyroidism. Both conserved end residues are part of each CDR3. A D gene is named only where the DNA matches it firmly. Clone size appears in some rows only: once, few, many, or a class for an expanded clone.

CDR3nt: TGCGCCAGCAGCCAAGCTAGCGCAACCGGGGAGCTGTTTTTT
CDR3aa: CASSQASATGELFF
v_gene: TRBV4-1
abundance: few
j_gene: TRBJ2-2
d_gene: NA

CDR3nt: TGTGCCAGCAGATGGAGGAGCTCCTACGAGCAGTACTTC
CDR3aa: CASRWRSSYEQYF
v_gene: TRBV6-2/TRBV6-3
abundance: many
j_gene: TRBJ2-7
d_gene: NA

CDR3nt: TGTGCCAGCAGCCAAGACCCCCTCCCCGGCTACGAGCAGTACTTC
CDR3aa: CASSQDPLPGYEQYF
v_gene: TRBV3-1
abundance: NA
j_gene: TRBJ2-7
d_gene: NA

CDR3nt: TGCAGTGCTAGAGACCGGCTAGCCTACGAGCAGTACTTC
CDR3aa: CSARDRLAYEQYF
v_gene: TRBV20-1
abundance: many
j_gene: TRBJ2-7
d_gene: NA

CDR3nt: TGTGCCAGCAGTCTTGGGACAGGGGGGACGGACACTGAAGCTTTCTTT
CDR3aa: CASSLGTGGTDTEAFF
v_gene: TRBV27
abundance: many
j_gene: TRBJ1-1
d_gene: TRBD1

CDR3nt: TGCGCCAGCCAAGGGGGGCTCCGCACAGATACGCAGTATTTT
CDR3aa: CASQGGLRTDTQYF
v_gene: TRBV5-1
abundance: many
j_gene: TRBJ2-3
d_gene: NA

CDR3nt: TGTGCCAGCAGCTTTGGCCAGGGGGCGGGTAGTGGCTACACCTTC
CDR3aa: CASSFGQGAGSGYTF
v_gene: TRBV7-3
abundance: many
j_gene: TRBJ1-2
d_gene: TRBD1

CDR3nt: TGTGCCAGCAGTTTAGGTGGACAGGGTGTTCAGCCCCAGCATTTT
CDR3aa: CASSLGGQGVQPQHF
v_gene: TRBV12-3/TRBV12-4
abundance: many
j_gene: TRBJ1-5
d_gene: TRBD1

CDR3nt: TGCAGTGCTCCCCCTCGGCTAGTGGGAACAGATACGCAGTATTTT
CDR3aa: CSAPPRLVGTDTQYF
v_gene: TRBV20-1
abundance: many
j_gene: TRBJ2-3
d_gene: NA

CDR3nt: TGTGCCAGCAGTTATGTTGGGGCGCGGGATGGCTACACCTTC
CDR3aa: CASSYVGARDGYTF
v_gene: TRBV27
abundance: many
j_gene: TRBJ1-2
d_gene: NA

CDR3nt: TGTGCCAGCAGCTTCCAAGCGGGAGTCAATGAGCAGTTCTTC
CDR3aa: CASSFQAGVNEQFF
v_gene: TRBV5-8
abundance: NA
j_gene: TRBJ2-1
d_gene: TRBD2

CDR3nt: NA
CDR3aa: CASSLVVFGGGTEQETQHF
v_gene: TRBV7-6
abundance: NA
j_gene: TRBJ2-5
d_gene: NA

CDR3nt: TGTGCCAGCAGTTACGACAGGGGTGGGAATTCACCCCTCCACTTT
CDR3aa: CASSYDRGGNSPLHF
v_gene: TRBV6-2/TRBV6-3
abundance: few
j_gene: TRBJ1-6
d_gene: TRBD1

CDR3nt: TGCAGTGCTAGAGAGTGGAGGACAGGCACAGATACGCAGTATTTT
CDR3aa: CSAREWRTGTDTQYF
v_gene: TRBV20-1
abundance: many
j_gene: TRBJ2-3
d_gene: NA

CDR3nt: TGTGCCAGCCTAGCGGGAGTCACAGATACGCAGTATTTT
CDR3aa: CASLAGVTDTQYF
v_gene: TRBV28
abundance: few
j_gene: TRBJ2-3
d_gene: TRBD2

CDR3nt: TGTGCCAGCCGGACAGGGCGTGTGAACGGGGAGCTGTTTTTT
CDR3aa: CASRTGRVNGELFF
v_gene: TRBV7-2
abundance: many
j_gene: TRBJ2-2
d_gene: TRBD1

CDR3nt: TGCAGTGCTAGAGATTCAGCTTACACTGAAGCTTTCTTT
CDR3aa: CSARDSAYTEAFF
v_gene: TRBV20-1
abundance: many
j_gene: TRBJ1-1
d_gene: NA

CDR3nt: TGTGCCAGCAGCTTATTTGGGGAAAAACTGTTTTTT
CDR3aa: CASSLFGEKLFF
v_gene: TRBV7-2
abundance: many
j_gene: TRBJ1-4
d_gene: NA

CDR3nt: TGCAGTGCTACTCAACAGACAGGGTTTAGGGTCGGGGAGCTGTTTTTT
CDR3aa: CSATQQTGFRVGELFF
v_gene: TRBV20-1
abundance: many
j_gene: TRBJ2-2
d_gene: TRBD1

CDR3nt: TGTGCCAGCAGTATCCCCCTTACTAATGAGCAGTTCTTC
CDR3aa: CASSIPLTNEQFF
v_gene: TRBV27
abundance: many
j_gene: TRBJ2-1
d_gene: NA

CDR3nt: TGTGCCAGCAGCTTGTTGAGGGGTGGAAACTACGAGCAGTACTTC
CDR3aa: CASSLLRGGNYEQYF
v_gene: TRBV7-2
abundance: many
j_gene: TRBJ2-7
d_gene: NA

CDR3nt: TGCAGTGCTAGAAGGGGGGGAGGGAACACTGAAGCTTTCTTT
CDR3aa: CSARRGGGNTEAFF
v_gene: TRBV20-1
abundance: many
j_gene: TRBJ1-1
d_gene: NA

CDR3nt: TGCAGTGCCCTAAAACTAGCGGGATTGTACGAGCAGTACTTC
CDR3aa: CSALKLAGLYEQYF
v_gene: TRBV20-1
abundance: NA
j_gene: TRBJ2-7
d_gene: TRBD2

CDR3nt: TGTGCCAGCAGCTTATACAGGGGCCAGACCGGGTCACCCCTCCACTTT
CDR3aa: CASSLYRGQTGSPLHF
v_gene: TRBV7-2
abundance: NA
j_gene: TRBJ1-6
d_gene: TRBD1

CDR3nt: TGTGCCAGCAGTTTATCGTCTAGCGGGAGGACTGAGCAGTACTTC
CDR3aa: CASSLSSSGRTEQYF
v_gene: TRBV27
abundance: many
j_gene: TRBJ2-7
d_gene: TRBD2

CDR3nt: TGTGCCAGCAGCAAAGGGACTAGCGGGATGGTCCACAATGAGCAGTTCTTC
CDR3aa: CASSKGTSGMVHNEQFF
v_gene: TRBV5-6
abundance: many
j_gene: TRBJ2-1
d_gene: TRBD2

CDR3nt: TGTGCCAGCAGCTACTTGGGACTAGCGGGAGGGGAGGGAGATACGCAGTATTTT
CDR3aa: CASSYLGLAGGEGDTQYF
v_gene: TRBV6-1
abundance: few
j_gene: TRBJ2-3
d_gene: TRBD2

CDR3nt: TGTGCCAGCCGGGGTCGGAGCGGCACCGGGGAGCTGTTTTTT
CDR3aa: CASRGRSGTGELFF
v_gene: TRBV6-1
abundance: NA
j_gene: TRBJ2-2
d_gene: NA

CDR3nt: TGTGCCAGCAGCTCCGGGACAGGGGGGGGTGAGCAGTTCTTC
CDR3aa: CASSSGTGGGEQFF
v_gene: TRBV11-3
abundance: many
j_gene: TRBJ2-1
d_gene: TRBD1

CDR3nt: TGTGCCATCGATGAGCAGTTCTTC
CDR3aa: CAIDEQFF
v_gene: TRBV7-9
abundance: few
j_gene: TRBJ2-1
d_gene: NA

CDR3nt: TGTGCCAGCAGCAATAGCGGGGGCGAGCAGTACTTC
CDR3aa: CASSNSGGEQYF
v_gene: TRBV11-2
abundance: many
j_gene: TRBJ2-7
d_gene: TRBD2

CDR3nt: TGTGCCACCAGTTCTAGCGGGAGTCATGTCGGGGAGCTGTTTTTT
CDR3aa: CATSSSGSHVGELFF
v_gene: TRBV24-1
abundance: few
j_gene: TRBJ2-2
d_gene: TRBD2

CDR3nt: TGTGCCAGCAGTTCCCCCCCAGCCCCCTACAATGAGCAGTTCTTC
CDR3aa: CASSSPPAPYNEQFF
v_gene: TRBV12-3/TRBV12-4
abundance: NA
j_gene: TRBJ2-1
d_gene: NA

CDR3nt: TGCGCCAGCAGCGTGACAGGGAACACCGGGGAGCTGTTTTTT
CDR3aa: CASSVTGNTGELFF
v_gene: TRBV5-1
abundance: many
j_gene: TRBJ2-2
d_gene: NA

CDR3nt: TGTGCCAGCAGTAAATCTAGCCGGGGGACCTACGAGCAGTACTTC
CDR3aa: CASSKSSRGTYEQYF
v_gene: TRBV27
abundance: many
j_gene: TRBJ2-7
d_gene: NA

CDR3nt: TGTGCCAGCAGCCTGCTGGTGACTAGCGAGGCCAGGGAGCTGTTTTTT
CDR3aa: CASSLLVTSEARELFF
v_gene: TRBV5-5
abundance: NA
j_gene: TRBJ2-2
d_gene: TRBD2

CDR3nt: TGCGCCAGCAGTGGCGGACCTGATCAGCCCCAGCATTTT
CDR3aa: CASSGGPDQPQHF
v_gene: TRBV10-1
abundance: many
j_gene: TRBJ1-5
d_gene: NA

CDR3nt: TGTGCCAGCAGTTCGGACCACGAGCAGTACTTC
CDR3aa: CASSSDHEQYF
v_gene: TRBV27
abundance: many
j_gene: TRBJ2-7
d_gene: NA

CDR3nt: TGTGCCAGCAGCTTAGAAGGACAGACCCATGGCTACACCTTC
CDR3aa: CASSLEGQTHGYTF
v_gene: TRBV7-6
abundance: NA
j_gene: TRBJ1-2
d_gene: NA

CDR3nt: TGCGCCAGCAGCTTGAGGATCGCCCGGACAAGGGGGTACAATGAGCAGTTCTTC
CDR3aa: CASSLRIARTRGYNEQFF
v_gene: TRBV5-1
abundance: NA
j_gene: TRBJ2-1
d_gene: NA

CDR3nt: TGTGCCAGCAGCTTCGACAGGGTTGGGTATGGCTACACCTTC
CDR3aa: CASSFDRVGYGYTF
v_gene: TRBV11-2
abundance: many
j_gene: TRBJ1-2
d_gene: TRBD1

CDR3nt: TGTGCCAGCAGTTTATCCTGGACAGGTGGCACAGATACGCAGTATTTT
CDR3aa: CASSLSWTGGTDTQYF
v_gene: TRBV12-3/TRBV12-4
abundance: many
j_gene: TRBJ2-3
d_gene: TRBD1

CDR3nt: TGTGCCTGGACAACCCTATACAATGAGCAGTTCTTC
CDR3aa: CAWTTLYNEQFF
v_gene: TRBV30
abundance: many
j_gene: TRBJ2-1
d_gene: NA

CDR3nt: TGTGCCAGCAGCTTTTCAAGCGGGAGAGGGGCAGATACGCAGTATTTT
CDR3aa: CASSFSSGRGADTQYF
v_gene: TRBV7-9
abundance: NA
j_gene: TRBJ2-3
d_gene: TRBD2

CDR3nt: TGCAGTGCTAACTCACCCGGGGAGACCCAGTACTTC
CDR3aa: CSANSPGETQYF
v_gene: TRBV20-1
abundance: NA
j_gene: TRBJ2-5
d_gene: NA

CDR3nt: TGTGCCAGCAGTTATCTCTACTTTAGCTCCTACAATGAGCAGTTCTTC
CDR3aa: CASSYLYFSSYNEQFF
v_gene: TRBV6-1
abundance: many
j_gene: TRBJ2-1
d_gene: NA

CDR3nt: TGTGCCAGCAGCCAAACAGGGTCGGGCACAGATACGCAGTATTTT
CDR3aa: CASSQTGSGTDTQYF
v_gene: TRBV7-3
abundance: many
j_gene: TRBJ2-3
d_gene: NA

CDR3nt: TGTGCCAGCAGCTTTGGTCGACAGTACTATGGCTACACCTTC
CDR3aa: CASSFGRQYYGYTF
v_gene: TRBV7-2
abundance: few
j_gene: TRBJ1-2
d_gene: NA

CDR3nt: TGTGCCAGCAGGTTTCAGGGGGACACTGAAGCTTTCTTT
CDR3aa: CASRFQGDTEAFF
v_gene: TRBV13
abundance: few
j_gene: TRBJ1-1
d_gene: TRBD1

CDR3nt: TGTGCCATCAGGCCCGGCGTCGGATCCAATCAGCCCCAGCATTTT
CDR3aa: CAIRPGVGSNQPQHF
v_gene: TRBV10-3
abundance: NA
j_gene: TRBJ1-5
d_gene: NA

CDR3nt: TGTGCCAGTAGTATCCTCGGGACTAGCGACGAGCAGTACTTC
CDR3aa: CASSILGTSDEQYF
v_gene: TRBV19
abundance: NA
j_gene: TRBJ2-7
d_gene: TRBD2

CDR3nt: TGTGCCAGCAGCTTAGGGGACTACTACAATGAGCAGTTCTTC
CDR3aa: CASSLGDYYNEQFF
v_gene: TRBV7-3
abundance: NA
j_gene: TRBJ2-1
d_gene: TRBD2

CDR3nt: TGCAGTGCTAGCTTGGAGCAGGGGGCGGGTGAGCAGTTCTTC
CDR3aa: CSASLEQGAGEQFF
v_gene: TRBV20-1
abundance: many
j_gene: TRBJ2-1
d_gene: TRBD1

CDR3nt: TGTGCCAGCAGGGACCGACAGGGCGCAGGCTCCTATAATTCACCCCTCCACTTT
CDR3aa: CASRDRQGAGSYNSPLHF
v_gene: TRBV28
abundance: few
j_gene: TRBJ1-6
d_gene: TRBD1

CDR3nt: TGCGCCAGCAGCTTAGAGTTCCGGGGTATCACTGAAGCTTTCTTT
CDR3aa: CASSLEFRGITEAFF
v_gene: TRBV5-1
abundance: many
j_gene: TRBJ1-1
d_gene: NA

CDR3nt: TGCGCCAGCAGCTTGGAGACAGGGGCAACCGGGGAGCTGTTTTTT
CDR3aa: CASSLETGATGELFF
v_gene: TRBV5-1
abundance: NA
j_gene: TRBJ2-2
d_gene: TRBD1

CDR3nt: TGCAGTGCTAGAGATCAACAGGCCACTAATGAAAAACTGTTTTTT
CDR3aa: CSARDQQATNEKLFF
v_gene: TRBV20-1
abundance: many
j_gene: TRBJ1-4
d_gene: NA

CDR3nt: TGTGCCAGCAGCTTGGCGGGGACAGGGGGCCTTCTCCGAAAGAGCAATCAGCCCCAGCATTTT
CDR3aa: CASSLAGTGGLLRKSNQPQHF
v_gene: TRBV5-8
abundance: NA
j_gene: TRBJ1-5
d_gene: TRBD1

CDR3nt: TGTGCCTGGAGTGTACCAGGACAGGGACGCTACGAGCAGTACTTC
CDR3aa: CAWSVPGQGRYEQYF
v_gene: TRBV30
abundance: few
j_gene: TRBJ2-7
d_gene: TRBD1

CDR3nt: TGCAGTGCTAGAGAGAGTCAGACACAAGAGACCCAGTACTTC
CDR3aa: CSARESQTQETQYF
v_gene: TRBV20-1
abundance: many
j_gene: TRBJ2-5
d_gene: NA